This TCR beta chain was documented in a study of OX40 agonist ivuxolimab in advanced cancers. Clones were read by immunoSEQ multiplex PCR, and TCRdb kept only the in-frame ones, dropping some. The sample shows roughly 51,000 clones, around 90% of them seen only once. The CDR3 contains 14 residues. Germline V CDR1 and CDR2: SGHDN, FVKESK. The V and J ends lost 4 bases and 6 bases respectively, with 14 bases between them. The clonotype originates from an adult with an advanced solid tumor such as melanoma, head and neck, liver or kidney cancer. This specimen consisted of CD4+ or CD8+ T cells sorted from blood, obtained in a trial of the OX40 agonist ivuxolimab. The chain couples TRBV14 to TRBJ2-3; D might be TRBD1 (5 bases). The CDR3 nucleotides read TGTGCCAGCAGCCTCTACACGCACAGGGATACGCAGTATTTT. Translated, it gives CASSLYTHRDTQYF.